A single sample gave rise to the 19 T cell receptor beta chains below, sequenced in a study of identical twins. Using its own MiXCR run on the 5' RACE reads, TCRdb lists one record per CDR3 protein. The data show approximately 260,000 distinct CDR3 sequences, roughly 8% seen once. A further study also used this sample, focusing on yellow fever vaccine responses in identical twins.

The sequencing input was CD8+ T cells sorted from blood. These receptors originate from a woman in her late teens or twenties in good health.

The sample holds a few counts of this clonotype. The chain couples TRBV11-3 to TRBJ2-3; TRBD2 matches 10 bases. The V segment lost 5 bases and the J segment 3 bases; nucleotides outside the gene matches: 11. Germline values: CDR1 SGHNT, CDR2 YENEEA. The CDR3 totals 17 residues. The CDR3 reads CASSARTSGRATDTQYF. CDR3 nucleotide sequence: TGTGCCAGCAGCGCCCGGACTAGCGGACGCGCGACAGATACGCAGTATTTT.

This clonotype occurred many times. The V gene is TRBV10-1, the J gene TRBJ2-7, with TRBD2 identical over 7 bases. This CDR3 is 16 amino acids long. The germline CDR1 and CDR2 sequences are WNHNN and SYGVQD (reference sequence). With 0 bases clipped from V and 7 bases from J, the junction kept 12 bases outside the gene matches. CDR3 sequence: CASSESAGVPLDEQYF. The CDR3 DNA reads TGCGCCAGCAGTGAGTCTGCGGGAGTCCCTCTGGATGAGCAGTACTTC.

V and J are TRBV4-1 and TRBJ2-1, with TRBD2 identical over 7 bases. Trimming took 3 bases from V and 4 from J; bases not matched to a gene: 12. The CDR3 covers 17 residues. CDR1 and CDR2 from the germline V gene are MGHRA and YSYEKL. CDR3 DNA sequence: TGCGCCAGCAGCCAGGACCCAATTAGCGGGCCTTACAATGAGCAGTTCTTC. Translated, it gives CASSQDPISGPYNEQFF.

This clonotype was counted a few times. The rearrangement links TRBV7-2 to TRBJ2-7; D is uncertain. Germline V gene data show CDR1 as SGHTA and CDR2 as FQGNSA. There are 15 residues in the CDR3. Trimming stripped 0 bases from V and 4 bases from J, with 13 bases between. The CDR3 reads CASSLALAPVYEQYF. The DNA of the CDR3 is TGTGCCAGCAGCTTAGCTTTGGCCCCGGTATACGAGCAGTACTTC. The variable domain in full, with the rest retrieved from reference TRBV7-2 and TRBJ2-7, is GAGVSQSPSNKVTEKGKDVELRCDPISGHTALYWYRQSLGQGLEFLIYFQGNSAPDKSGLPSDRFSAERTGGSVSTLTIQRTQQEDSAVYLCASSLALAPVYEQYFGPGTRLTVT.

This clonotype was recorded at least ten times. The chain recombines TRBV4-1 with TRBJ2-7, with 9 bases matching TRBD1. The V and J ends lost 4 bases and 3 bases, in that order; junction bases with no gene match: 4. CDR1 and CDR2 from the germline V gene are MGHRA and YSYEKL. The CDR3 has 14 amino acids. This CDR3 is CASSRTGQGYEQYF. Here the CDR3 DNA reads TGCGCCAGCAGCCGAACGGGACAGGGCTACGAGCAGTACTTC.

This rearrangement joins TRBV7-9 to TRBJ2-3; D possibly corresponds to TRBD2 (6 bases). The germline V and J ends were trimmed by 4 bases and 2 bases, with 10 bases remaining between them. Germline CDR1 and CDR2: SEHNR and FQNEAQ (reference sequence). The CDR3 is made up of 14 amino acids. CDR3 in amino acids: CASSWRGATDTQYF. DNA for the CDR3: TGTGCCAGCAGCTGGCGGGGAGCCACAGATACGCAGTATTTT.

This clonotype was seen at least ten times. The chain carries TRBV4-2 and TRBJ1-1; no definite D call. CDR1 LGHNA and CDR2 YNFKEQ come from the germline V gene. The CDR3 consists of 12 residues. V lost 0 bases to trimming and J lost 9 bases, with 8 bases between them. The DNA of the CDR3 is TGTGCCAGCAGCCAAGAATCCCTAAAAGCTTTCTTT. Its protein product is CASSQESLKAFF.

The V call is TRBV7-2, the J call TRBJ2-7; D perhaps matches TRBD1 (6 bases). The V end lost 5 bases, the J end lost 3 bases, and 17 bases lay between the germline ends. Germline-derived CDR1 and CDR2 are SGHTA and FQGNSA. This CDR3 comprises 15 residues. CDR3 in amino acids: CASSLIPTGSYEQYF. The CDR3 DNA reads TGTGCCAGCAGCCTCATCCCGACAGGAAGCTACGAGCAGTACTTC.

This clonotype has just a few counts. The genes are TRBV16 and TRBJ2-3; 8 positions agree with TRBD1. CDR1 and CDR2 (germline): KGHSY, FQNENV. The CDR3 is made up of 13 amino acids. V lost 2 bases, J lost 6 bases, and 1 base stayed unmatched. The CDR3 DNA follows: TGTGCCAGCAGCCAACAGGGGGCTGATACGCAGTATTTT. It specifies CASSQQGADTQYF.

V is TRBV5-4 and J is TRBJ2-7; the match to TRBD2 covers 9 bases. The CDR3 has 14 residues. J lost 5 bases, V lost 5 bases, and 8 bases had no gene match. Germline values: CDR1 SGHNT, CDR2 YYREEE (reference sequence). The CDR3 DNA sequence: TGTGCCAGCAGTCGAGCGGGGGGAAAACACGAGCAGTACTTC. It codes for CASSRAGGKHEQYF.

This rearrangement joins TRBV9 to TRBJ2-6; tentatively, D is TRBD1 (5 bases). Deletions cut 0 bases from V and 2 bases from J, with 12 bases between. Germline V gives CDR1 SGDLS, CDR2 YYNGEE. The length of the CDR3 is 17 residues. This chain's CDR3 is CASSVATRAAGANVLTF. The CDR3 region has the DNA TGTGCCAGCAGCGTAGCTACCAGGGCCGCTGGGGCCAACGTCCTGACTTTC.

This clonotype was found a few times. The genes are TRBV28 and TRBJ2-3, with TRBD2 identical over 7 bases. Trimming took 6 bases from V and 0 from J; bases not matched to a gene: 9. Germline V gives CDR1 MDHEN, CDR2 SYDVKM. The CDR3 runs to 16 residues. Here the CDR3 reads CASRQIGGWSTDTQYF. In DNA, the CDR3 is TGTGCCAGCAGGCAAATCGGGGGGTGGAGCACAGATACGCAGTATTTT.

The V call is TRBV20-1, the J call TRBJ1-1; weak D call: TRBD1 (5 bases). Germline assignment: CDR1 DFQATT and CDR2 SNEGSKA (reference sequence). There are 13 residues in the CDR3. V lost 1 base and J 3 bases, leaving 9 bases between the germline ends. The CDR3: CSARVVGDTEAFF. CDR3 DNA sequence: TGCAGTGCTAGAGTTGTAGGGGACACTGAAGCTTTCTTT.

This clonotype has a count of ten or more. CDR3 nucleotide sequence: TGTGCCAGCAGCTCCATGCGTAACACAGATACGCAGTATTTT. It is translated as CASSSMRNTDTQYF. The J gene is TRBJ2-3, the V gene TRBV7-2; D is uncertain. The germline CDR1 and CDR2 sequences are SGHTA and FQGNSA. The length of the CDR3 is 14 residues. The V end lost 4 bases, the J end lost 2 bases, and 10 bases lay between the germline ends.

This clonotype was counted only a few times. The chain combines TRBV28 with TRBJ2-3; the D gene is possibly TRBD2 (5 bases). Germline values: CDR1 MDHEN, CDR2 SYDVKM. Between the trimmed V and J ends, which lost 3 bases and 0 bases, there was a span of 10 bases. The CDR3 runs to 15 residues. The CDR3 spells CASSFYRGSTDTQYF. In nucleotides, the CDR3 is TGTGCCAGCAGTTTCTACCGGGGAAGCACAGATACGCAGTATTTT.

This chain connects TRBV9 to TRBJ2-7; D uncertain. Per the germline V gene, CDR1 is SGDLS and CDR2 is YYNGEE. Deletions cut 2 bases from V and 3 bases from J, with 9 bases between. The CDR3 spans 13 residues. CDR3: CASSVQPGYEQYF. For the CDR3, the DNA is TGTGCCAGCAGCGTTCAACCCGGCTACGAGCAGTACTTC. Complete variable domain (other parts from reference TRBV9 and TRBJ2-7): DSGVTQTPKHLITATGQRVTLRCSPRSGDLSVYWYQQSLDQGLQFLIQYYNGEERAKGNILERFSAQQFPDLHSELNLSSLELGDSALYFCASSVQPGYEQYFGPGTRLTVT.

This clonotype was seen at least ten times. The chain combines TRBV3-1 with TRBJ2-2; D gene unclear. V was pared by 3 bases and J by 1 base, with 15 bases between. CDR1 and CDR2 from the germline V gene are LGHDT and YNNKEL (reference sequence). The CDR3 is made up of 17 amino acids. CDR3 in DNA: TGTGCCAGCAGCCACTCTAAGGCCGCCTTGAACACCGGGGAGCTGTTTTTT. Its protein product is CASSHSKAALNTGELFF.

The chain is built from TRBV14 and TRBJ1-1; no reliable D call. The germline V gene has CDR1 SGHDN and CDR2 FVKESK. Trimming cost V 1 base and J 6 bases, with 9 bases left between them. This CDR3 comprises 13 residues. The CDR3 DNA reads TGTGCCAGCAGCCAAGTGGGCGCTCCTGAAGCTTTCTTT. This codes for CASSQVGAPEAFF.

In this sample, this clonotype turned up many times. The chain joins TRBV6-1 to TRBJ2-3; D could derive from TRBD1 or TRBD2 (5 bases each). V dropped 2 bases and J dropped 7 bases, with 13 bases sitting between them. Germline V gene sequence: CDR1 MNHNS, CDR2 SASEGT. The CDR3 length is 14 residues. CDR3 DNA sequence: TGTGCCAGCAGTGAAAGGGACGGACCCCATACGCAGTATTTT. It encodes CASSERDGPHTQYF.